These 9 T cell receptor beta chains were all obtained from the same sample, sequenced in a study of blood T cell repertoires in COVID-19 (dated by TCRdb to the early 2020s). Libraries were constructed by the immunoSEQ multiplex PCR assay. Drawn from immuneACCESS, this table holds only the in-frame rearrangements with V and J called that TCRdb kept. Clones are partly lost; checked studies trace under half to an unresolved V gene and leave the rest unexplained. The sample table shows approximately 200,000 clones, and around 85% are seen once. 15% to 20% of the sample lies in the top ten. Sequencing was performed on PBMCs or T cells enriched from blood (not recorded which). The source of these receptors is a man aged 35-49 years who had recovered from COVID-19.

The chain joins TRBV28 to TRBJ2-4; 8 bases fit TRBD1. The CDR3 runs 15 residues. V lost 2 bases and J lost 7; bases outside the gene matches: 7. Per the germline V gene, CDR1 is MDHEN and CDR2 is SYDVKM. The CDR3 sequence: CASSLGQGAVNIQYF. DNA of the CDR3: TGTGCCAGCAGTTTAGGGCAGGGGGCTGTGAACATTCAGTACTTC.

CDR3 region: CASSVEIDQPQHF. DNA for the CDR3: TGTGCCAGCAGCGTAGAAATCGATCAGCCCCAGCATTTT. V gene TRBV9 combines with J gene TRBJ1-5; D remains ambiguous. The CDR3 consists of 13 residues. The ends were cut back, 0 bases at V and 5 bases at J, with 6 bases in the middle. Germline CDR1 SGDLS, CDR2 YYNGEE.

The rearrangement uses TRBV10-3 and TRBJ2-1; D possibly corresponds to TRBD1 (6 bases). Germline CDR1 ENHRY, CDR2 SYGVKD. The length of the CDR3 is 14 residues. V shed 7 bases and J shed 1 base, with 11 bases lying between them. CDR3 sequence: CAIKGGESYNEQFF. CDR3 nucleotides: TGTGCCATCAAAGGGGGTGAGTCCTACAATGAGCAGTTCTTC.

This chain connects TRBV7-2 to TRBJ2-7; 15 bases agree with TRBD2. Looked up from germline, CDR1 is SGHTA and CDR2 is FQGNSA. V shed 4 bases, J shed 0 bases, and the junction held 10 bases outside the gene matches. The CDR3 is 19 amino acids. CDR3 in amino acids: CASSSRTSGRAGGSYEQYF. The CDR3 DNA reads TGTGCCAGCAGCTCCCGGACTAGCGGGAGGGCCGGGGGCTCCTACGAGCAGTACTTC.

The genes are TRBV5-8 and TRBJ2-7, with 13 nucleotides matching TRBD2. The length of the CDR3 is 15 residues. CDR1 and CDR2 (germline): SGHTS, YDEGEE. The J segment lost 6 bases and the V segment lost 4 bases, leaving 7 bases of the junction unmatched. The CDR3 bases are TGTGCCAGCAGCCGTGGACTAGCGGGAGTAGCCGAGCAGTACTTC. It is translated as CASSRGLAGVAEQYF.

The V and J genes are TRBV13 and TRBJ2-7; maybe TRBD2 (6 bases). Deletions cut 4 bases from V and 0 bases from J, with 13 bases between. From germline, CDR1 is PRHDT and CDR2 FYEKMQ (reference sequence). The length of the CDR3 is 15 residues. CDR3 sequence reads: CASSSSGTLSYEQYF. The CDR3 region has the DNA TGTGCCAGCAGCTCTTCCGGGACTCTCTCCTACGAGCAGTACTTC.

The V gene is TRBV7-9, the J gene TRBJ2-7; D unresolved. This CDR3 region has 14 residues. Looked up from germline, CDR1 is SEHNR and CDR2 is FQNEAQ (reference sequence). Deletions cut 7 bases from V and 0 bases from J, with 13 bases between. The CDR3 sequence: CASIQAGSSYEQYF. The CDR3, as DNA: TGTGCCAGCATCCAGGCAGGAAGCTCCTACGAGCAGTACTTC.

V usage is TRBV30 and J usage is TRBJ1-2; no firm D call. Germline loops: CDR1 GTSNPN, CDR2 SVGIG (reference sequence). This CDR3 spans 14 amino acids. Trimming removed 2 bases at V and 1 base at J, with 11 bases between. CDR3 loop: CAWSSQRHNYGYTF. CDR3 DNA: TGTGCCTGGAGTTCACAGAGACATAACTATGGCTACACCTTC.

This chain links TRBV7-6 with TRBJ1-1; D is undetermined. CDR1 and CDR2 from the germline V gene are SGHVS and FNYEAQ. The length of the CDR3 is 14 residues. Trimming left V 0 bases short and J 0 bases short, with 5 bases between. CDR3 bases: TGTGCCAGCAGCTTAGCGGCCGTGAACACTGAAGCTTTCTTT. The encoded protein is CASSLAAVNTEAFF.